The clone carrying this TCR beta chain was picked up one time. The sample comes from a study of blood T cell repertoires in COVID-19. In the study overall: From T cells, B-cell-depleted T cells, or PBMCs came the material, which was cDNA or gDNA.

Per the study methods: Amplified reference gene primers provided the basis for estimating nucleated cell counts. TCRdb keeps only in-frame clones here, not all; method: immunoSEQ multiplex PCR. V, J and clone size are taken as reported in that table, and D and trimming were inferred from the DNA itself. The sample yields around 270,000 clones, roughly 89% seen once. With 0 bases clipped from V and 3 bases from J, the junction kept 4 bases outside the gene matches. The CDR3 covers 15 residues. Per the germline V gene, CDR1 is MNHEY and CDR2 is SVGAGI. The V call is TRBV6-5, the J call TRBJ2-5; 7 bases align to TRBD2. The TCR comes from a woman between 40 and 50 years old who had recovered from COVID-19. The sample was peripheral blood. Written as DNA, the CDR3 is TGTGCCAGCAGTTACTCGTGGGGGGGTGAAGAGACCCAGTACTTC. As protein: CASSYSWGGEETQYF.